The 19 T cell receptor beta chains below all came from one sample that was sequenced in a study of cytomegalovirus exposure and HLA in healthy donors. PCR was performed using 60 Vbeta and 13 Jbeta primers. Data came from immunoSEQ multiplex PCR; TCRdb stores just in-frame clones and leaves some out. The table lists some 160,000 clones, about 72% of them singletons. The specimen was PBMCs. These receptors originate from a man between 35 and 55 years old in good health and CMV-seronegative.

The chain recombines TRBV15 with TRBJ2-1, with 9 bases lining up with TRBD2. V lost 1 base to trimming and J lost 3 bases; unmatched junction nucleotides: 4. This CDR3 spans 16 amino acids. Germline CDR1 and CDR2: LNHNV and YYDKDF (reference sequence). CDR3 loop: CATSRGGGELYNEQFF. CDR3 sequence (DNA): TGTGCCACCAGCAGAGGCGGGGGGGAACTCTACAATGAGCAGTTCTTC.

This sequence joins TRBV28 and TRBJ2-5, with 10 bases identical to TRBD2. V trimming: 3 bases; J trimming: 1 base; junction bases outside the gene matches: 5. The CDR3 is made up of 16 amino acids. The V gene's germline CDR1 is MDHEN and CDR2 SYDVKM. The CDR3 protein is CASSFWTSGSQETQYF. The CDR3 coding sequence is TGTGCCAGCAGTTTCTGGACTAGCGGATCCCAAGAGACCCAGTACTTC. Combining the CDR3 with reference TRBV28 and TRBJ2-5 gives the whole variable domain DVKVTQSSRYLVKRTGEKVFLECVQDMDHENMFWYRQDPGLGLRLIYFSYDVKMKEKGDIPEGYSVSREKKERFSLILESASTNQTSMYLCASSFWTSGSQETQYFGPGTRLLVL.

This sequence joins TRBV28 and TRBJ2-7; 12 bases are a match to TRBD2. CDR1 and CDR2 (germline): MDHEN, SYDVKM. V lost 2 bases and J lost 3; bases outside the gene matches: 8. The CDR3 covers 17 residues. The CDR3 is CASSLGLAGGPVYEQYF. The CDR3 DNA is TGTGCCAGCAGTTTAGGGCTAGCGGGAGGGCCGGTCTACGAGCAGTACTTC.

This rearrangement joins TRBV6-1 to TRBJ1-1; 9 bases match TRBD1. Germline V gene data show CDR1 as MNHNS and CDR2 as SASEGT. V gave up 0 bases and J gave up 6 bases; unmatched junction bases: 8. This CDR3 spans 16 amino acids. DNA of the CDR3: TGTGCCAGCAGTGAAGCGCTGGGAACAGGGGGCGCTGAAGCTTTCTTT. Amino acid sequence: CASSEALGTGGAEAFF.

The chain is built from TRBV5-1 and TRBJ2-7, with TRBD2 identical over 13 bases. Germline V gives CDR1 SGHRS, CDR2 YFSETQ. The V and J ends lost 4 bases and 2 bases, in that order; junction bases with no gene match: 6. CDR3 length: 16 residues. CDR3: CASSRGLAGVAYEQYF. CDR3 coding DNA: TGCGCCAGCAGCCGAGGACTAGCGGGAGTGGCCTACGAGCAGTACTTC.

CDR3 residues: CASSIYRVYGKLFF. As DNA, the CDR3 is TGTGCCAGCAGTATTTACAGGGTTTACGGAAAACTGTTTTTT. This chain joins TRBV5-6 and TRBJ1-4, with TRBD1 as a possible D gene (6 bases). With 5 bases removed from V and 10 bases from J, the gap between germline ends came to 18 bases. This CDR3 is 14 amino acids long. Germline CDR1 reads SGHDT; CDR2 reads YYEEEE.

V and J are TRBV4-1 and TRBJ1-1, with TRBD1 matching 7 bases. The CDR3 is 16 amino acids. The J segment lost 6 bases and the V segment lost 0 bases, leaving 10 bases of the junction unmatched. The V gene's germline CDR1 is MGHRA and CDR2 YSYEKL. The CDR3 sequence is CASSQDPGGQWAEAFF. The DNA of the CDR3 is TGCGCCAGCAGCCAAGATCCCGGGGGACAGTGGGCTGAAGCTTTCTTT.

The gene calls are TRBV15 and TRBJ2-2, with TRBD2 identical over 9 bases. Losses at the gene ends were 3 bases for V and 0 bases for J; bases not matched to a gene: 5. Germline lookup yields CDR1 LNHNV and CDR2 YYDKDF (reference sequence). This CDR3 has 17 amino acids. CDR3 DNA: TGTGCCACCAGCAGGACTAGCGGCCTGGCGAACACCGGGGAGCTGTTTTTT. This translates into CATSRTSGLANTGELFF.

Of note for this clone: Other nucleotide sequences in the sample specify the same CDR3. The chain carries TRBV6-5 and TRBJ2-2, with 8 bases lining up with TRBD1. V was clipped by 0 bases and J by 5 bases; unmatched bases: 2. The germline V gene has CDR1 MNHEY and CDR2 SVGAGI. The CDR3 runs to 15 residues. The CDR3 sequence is CASSYSTGGTGELFF. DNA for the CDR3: TGTGCCAGCAGTTACTCCACAGGGGGGACCGGGGAGCTGTTTTTT.

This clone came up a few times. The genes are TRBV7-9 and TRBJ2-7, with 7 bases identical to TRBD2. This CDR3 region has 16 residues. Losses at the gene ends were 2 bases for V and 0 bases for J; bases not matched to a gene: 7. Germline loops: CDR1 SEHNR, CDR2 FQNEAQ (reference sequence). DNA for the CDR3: TGTGCCAGCAGCTTATATGGTGCGGGGGTCTCCTACGAGCAGTACTTC. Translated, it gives CASSLYGAGVSYEQYF.

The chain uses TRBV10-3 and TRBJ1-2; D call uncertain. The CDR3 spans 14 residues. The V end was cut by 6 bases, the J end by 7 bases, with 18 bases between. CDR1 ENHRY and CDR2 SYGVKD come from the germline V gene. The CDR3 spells CAISGGSDLSGYTF. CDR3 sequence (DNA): TGTGCCATCAGCGGAGGGTCGGATCTGAGTGGCTACACCTTC.

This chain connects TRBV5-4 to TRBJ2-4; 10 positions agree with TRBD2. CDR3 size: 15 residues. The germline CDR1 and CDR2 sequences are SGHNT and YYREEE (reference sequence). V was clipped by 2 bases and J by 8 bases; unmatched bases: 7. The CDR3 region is CASSLKREGTDIQYF. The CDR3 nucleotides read TGTGCCAGCAGCTTAAAGCGGGAGGGAACGGACATTCAGTACTTC.

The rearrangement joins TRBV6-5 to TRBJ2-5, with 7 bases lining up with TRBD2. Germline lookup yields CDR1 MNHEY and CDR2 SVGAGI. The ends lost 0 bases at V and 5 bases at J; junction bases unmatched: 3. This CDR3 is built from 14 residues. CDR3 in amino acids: CASSYSTRGETQYF. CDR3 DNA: TGTGCCAGCAGTTACTCGACGCGGGGGGAGACCCAGTACTTC.

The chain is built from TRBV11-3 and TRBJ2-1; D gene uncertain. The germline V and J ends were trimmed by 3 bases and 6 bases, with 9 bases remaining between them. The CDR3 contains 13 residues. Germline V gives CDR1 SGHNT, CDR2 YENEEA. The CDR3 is CASSFLEANEQFF. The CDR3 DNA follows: TGTGCCAGCAGCTTCCTTGAGGCCAATGAGCAGTTCTTC.

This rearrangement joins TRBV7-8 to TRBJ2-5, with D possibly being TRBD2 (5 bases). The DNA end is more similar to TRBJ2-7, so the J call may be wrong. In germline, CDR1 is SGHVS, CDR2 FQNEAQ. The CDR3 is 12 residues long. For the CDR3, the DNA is TGTGCCACCATAGGAGGAACCTACGAGCAGTACTTC. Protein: CATIGGTYEQYF.

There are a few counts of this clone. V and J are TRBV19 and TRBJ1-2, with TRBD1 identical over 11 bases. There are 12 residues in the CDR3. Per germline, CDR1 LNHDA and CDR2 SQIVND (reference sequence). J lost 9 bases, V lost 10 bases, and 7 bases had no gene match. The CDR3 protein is CATSRDRGSYTF. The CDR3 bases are TGTGCCACTAGCCGGGACAGGGGGAGCTACACCTTC.

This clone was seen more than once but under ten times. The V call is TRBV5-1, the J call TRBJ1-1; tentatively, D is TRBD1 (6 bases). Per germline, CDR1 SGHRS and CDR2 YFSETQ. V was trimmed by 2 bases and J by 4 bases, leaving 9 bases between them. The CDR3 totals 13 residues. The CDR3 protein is CASSFTGPTEAFF. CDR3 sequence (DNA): TGCGCCAGCAGCTTCACAGGGCCCACTGAAGCTTTCTTT. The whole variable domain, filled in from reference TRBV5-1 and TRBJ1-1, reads KAGVTQTPRYLIKTRGQQVTLSCSPISGHRSVSWYQQTPGQGLQFLFEYFSETQRNKGNFPGRFSGRQFSNSRSEMNVSTLELGDSALYLCASSFTGPTEAFFGQGTRLTVV.

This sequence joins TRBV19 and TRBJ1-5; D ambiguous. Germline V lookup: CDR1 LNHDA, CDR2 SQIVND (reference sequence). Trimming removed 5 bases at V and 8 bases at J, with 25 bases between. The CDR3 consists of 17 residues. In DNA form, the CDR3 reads TGTGCCAGTAGTGAGGATTCTACACAGACGGGAATGGAGCCCCAGCATTTT. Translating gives CASSEDSTQTGMEPQHF.

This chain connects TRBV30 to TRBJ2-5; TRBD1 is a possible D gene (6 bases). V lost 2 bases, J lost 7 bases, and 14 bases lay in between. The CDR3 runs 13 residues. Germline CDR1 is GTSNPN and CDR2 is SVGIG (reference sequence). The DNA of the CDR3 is TGTGCCTGGAGTCTACAGGGACCAGGGACCCAGTACTTC. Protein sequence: CAWSLQGPGTQYF.